The 11 T cell receptor beta chains listed next were all sequenced from one sample in a study of blood T cell repertoires in COVID-19. Using immunoSEQ multiplex PCR, the repertoire was profiled, and TCRdb retains in-frame clones only, with some absent. The sample lists about 74,000 clones; roughly 85% were seen once. Sequencing was carried out using peripheral blood. These receptors were obtained from a man aged 45 to 65 with acute or convalescent COVID-19.

CDR3 sequence reads: CASSVLAGGLEQFF. CDR3 sequence (DNA): TGTGCCAGCAGTGTCCTAGCGGGGGGGCTTGAGCAGTTCTTC. This chain links TRBV6-4 with TRBJ2-1, with 12 bases identical to TRBD2. The length of the CDR3 is 14 residues. J gave up 9 bases and V 4 bases, and 4 bases lay outside the gene matches. Germline V gene sequence: CDR1 MRHNA, CDR2 SNTAGT.

CDR3 residues: CASKTGVSYNEQFF. The CDR3 DNA follows: TGTGCCAGCAAGACCGGGGTCTCCTACAATGAGCAGTTCTTC. This sequence joins TRBV6-5 and TRBJ2-1; D is perhaps TRBD2 (5 bases). There are 14 residues in the CDR3. V lost 7 bases and J 0 bases, leaving 10 bases between the germline ends. Germline CDR1 MNHEY, CDR2 SVGAGI.

A single count supports this clone. The chain has TRBV6-5 and TRBJ2-2; no clear D gene. Trimming removed 6 bases from V and 6 bases from J, with 11 bases in between. CDR3 length: 13 amino acids. CDR1 and CDR2 (germline): MNHEY, SVGAGI. CDR3 in amino acids: CASSKTDAGELFF. In nucleotides, the CDR3 is TGTGCCAGCAGCAAGACTGACGCCGGGGAGCTGTTTTTT.

This chain uses TRBV19 with TRBJ2-5, with TRBD2 matching over 7 bases. The CDR3 runs 17 residues. The V gene's germline CDR1 is LNHDA and CDR2 SQIVND (reference sequence). With 0 bases clipped from V and 1 base from J, the junction kept 8 bases outside the gene matches. The CDR3 DNA sequence: TGTGCCAGTAGTATAGATTCCAGCGGGATCTCCCAAGAGACCCAGTACTTC. Its protein is CASSIDSSGISQETQYF.

The V and J genes are TRBV9 and TRBJ2-3; 11 bases are a match to TRBD2. The CDR3 totals 15 residues. V lost 0 bases and J lost 11; bases outside the gene matches: 8. Germline V lookup: CDR1 SGDLS, CDR2 YYNGEE. The CDR3 region is CASSVGGASGGKQYF. The CDR3 region has the DNA TGTGCCAGCAGCGTAGGAGGGGCTAGCGGGGGGAAGCAGTATTTT.

V gene TRBV18 combines with J gene TRBJ2-1, with a possible D match to TRBD1 (5 bases). Germline V gives CDR1 KGHSH, CDR2 LQKENI. This CDR3 is built from 15 residues. V dropped 2 bases and J dropped 6 bases, with 14 bases sitting between them. CDR3 sequence: CASSPTAVGANEQFF. CDR3 nucleotides: TGTGCCAGCTCACCAACCGCGGTTGGGGCCAATGAGCAGTTCTTC.

The V and J genes are TRBV7-9 and TRBJ2-5; TRBD2 matches 8 bases. V was pared by 0 bases and J by 4 bases, with 10 bases of the junction left unmatched. The CDR3 spans 17 residues. The germline gives CDR1 SEHNR, CDR2 FQNEAQ (reference sequence). This CDR3 is CASSLALSGNKTETQYF. Here the CDR3 DNA reads TGTGCCAGCAGCTTAGCCCTTAGCGGGAATAAGACAGAGACCCAGTACTTC.

The chain links TRBV14 to TRBJ2-3; 11 positions agree with TRBD2. J was trimmed by 1 base and V by 0 bases; bases with no gene match: 6. Germline loops: CDR1 SGHDN, CDR2 FVKESK. The CDR3 length is 18 residues. CDR3 sequence reads: CASSQDLLGLAGTDTQYF. In DNA form, the CDR3 reads TGTGCCAGCAGCCAAGATCTACTGGGACTAGCGGGCACAGATACGCAGTATTTT.

This clone was seen many times. The chain joins TRBV24-1 to TRBJ2-7, with TRBD2 identical over 7 bases. CDR1 is KGHDR, CDR2 SFDVKD, per germline. The CDR3 covers 12 residues. The V and J ends lost 6 bases and 7 bases, in that order; junction bases with no gene match: 5. The CDR3 DNA sequence: TGTGCCACCAGTACGGGAGCGGGGGAGCAGTACTTC. Protein: CATSTGAGEQYF.

This chain connects TRBV7-9 to TRBJ1-4; 7 bases line up with TRBD1. Losses at the gene ends were 1 base for V and 5 bases for J; bases not matched to a gene: 4. Germline V gives CDR1 SEHNR, CDR2 FQNEAQ (reference sequence). This CDR3 comprises 15 residues. CDR3 residues: CASSLGAGGNEKLFF. The CDR3, as DNA: TGTGCCAGCAGCTTAGGGGCAGGGGGGAATGAAAAACTGTTTTTT.

This clone came up a few times. The chain recombines TRBV5-4 with TRBJ2-7; 9 bases agree with TRBD1. CDR1 SGHNT and CDR2 YYREEE come from the germline V gene (reference sequence). This CDR3 has 15 amino acids. The J segment lost 5 bases and the V segment lost 4 bases, leaving 10 bases of the junction unmatched. DNA of the CDR3: TGTGCCAGCAGCCCGAACCGGGACAGGGTCCACGAGCAGTACTTC. It yields the protein CASSPNRDRVHEQYF.